This TCR beta chain was sequenced for a study of immune cell composition in non-small cell lung cancer. General study findings and limits: No significant correlation existed between pack-years smoked and tumour clonality.

Clones were sequenced by immunoSEQ multiplex PCR, and TCRdb holds only the in-frame ones, with some missing. This sample has about 2,900 clones, with 70% to 80% found just once. CDR3 size: 15 residues. V was clipped by 0 bases and J by 0 bases, with 10 bases between them. CDR1 is SGHRS and CDR2 is YFSETQ in the germline V gene. The sample holds a few counts of this clone. No antigen is known for it. The chain couples TRBV5-1 to TRBJ2-7; a possible D gene is TRBD1 (6 bases). The sample taken for sequencing was lung tumor tissue. This clonotype originated in a human donor with non-small cell lung cancer. In DNA form, the CDR3 reads TGCGCCAGCAGCTTGGTGGCAGGGGCCTCCTACGAGCAGTACTTC. It codes for CASSLVAGASYEQYF.